This T cell receptor (beta chain) appears in the sequencing data of a study of T cell changes during pregnancy in multiple sclerosis. V lost 7 bases, J lost 1 base, and 13 bases lay in between. CDR1 and CDR2 (germline): ENHRY, SYGVKD. This CDR3 contains 14 residues. Clones were sequenced by immunoSEQ multiplex PCR, and TCRdb holds only the in-frame ones, with some missing. The sample consists of tens of thousands of clones, 80% to 95% of them appearing once. This material consisted of peripheral blood, taken in the second trimester of pregnancy. The J gene is TRBJ1-1, the V gene TRBV10-3, with a weak D call TRBD1 (5 bases). This clonotype originated in a female donor with multiple sclerosis, enrolled in a pregnancy study. The CDR3 nucleotides read TGTGCCATCAATACAGGATTTGGGAACACTGAAGCTTTCTTT. Its protein product is CAINTGFGNTEAFF.